A selection of T cell receptor beta chains follows, all from one sample in a study of CD8 T cells in ankylosing spondylitis. From the 5' RACE reads, TCRdb called clonotypes with MiXCR, one entry per CDR3 protein. The sample lists 800,000 to 900,000 distinct CDR3 sequences; approximately 12% were seen once. The sequenced material came from blood, either unsorted or a sorted T cell fraction (not recorded which). The receptors originated from a male donor with ankylosing spondylitis. CDR3s include the opening cysteine and the closing phenylalanine or tryptophan. A D gene is named only where the DNA matches it firmly. Size is omitted from some rows. Given values are once, few, many or a class for expanded clones.

V gene: TRBV20-1; clone size: -; CDR3 length: 13; D gene: TRBD1; J gene: TRBJ1-1; CDR3 protein: CSARARGRTEAFF; CDR3 DNA: TGCAGTGCTAGAGCCAGGGGGCGAACTGAAGCTTTCTTT
V gene: TRBV20-1; clone size: -; CDR3 length: 16; D gene: -; J gene: TRBJ1-5; CDR3 protein: CSARVRDTLGRQPQHF; CDR3 DNA: TGCAGTGCTAGAGTAAGGGATACCCTTGGTCGGCAGCCCCAGCATTTT
V gene: TRBV4-3; clone size: few; CDR3 length: 13; D gene: -; J gene: TRBJ1-1; CDR3 protein: CASSQTVYTEAFF; CDR3 DNA: TGCGCCAGCAGCCAGACAGTTTACACTGAAGCTTTCTTT
V gene: TRBV29-1; clone size: many; CDR3 length: 13; D gene: -; J gene: TRBJ1-2; CDR3 protein: CSVIQHLNYGYTF; CDR3 DNA: TGCAGCGTAATCCAGCACCTCAACTATGGCTACACCTTC
V gene: TRBV6-2/TRBV6-3; clone size: -; CDR3 length: 14; D gene: -; J gene: TRBJ2-1; CDR3 protein: CASNSRRSYNEQFF; CDR3 DNA: TGTGCCAGCAACTCGCGCCGTTCCTACAATGAGCAGTTCTTC
V gene: TRBV24-1; clone size: few; CDR3 length: 12; D gene: -; J gene: TRBJ2-7; CDR3 protein: CATSDRTEKQYF; CDR3 DNA: TGTGCCACCAGTGATCGGACAGAAAAGCAGTACTTC
V gene: TRBV18; clone size: -; CDR3 length: 15; D gene: -; J gene: TRBJ2-5; CDR3 protein: CASSPTSRPQETQYF; CDR3 DNA: TGTGCCAGCTCACCGACCTCTCGGCCTCAAGAGACCCAGTACTTC
V gene: TRBV20-1; clone size: many; CDR3 length: 12; D gene: -; J gene: TRBJ2-7; CDR3 protein: CSASGGPYEQYF; CDR3 DNA: TGCAGTGCTAGTGGGGGACCCTACGAGCAGTACTTC
V gene: TRBV6-1; clone size: -; CDR3 length: 12; D gene: -; J gene: TRBJ1-1; CDR3 protein: CASSEVGGPTFF; CDR3 DNA: TGTGCCAGCAGTGAAGTGGGGGGCCCGACTTTCTTT
V gene: TRBV7-3; clone size: -; CDR3 length: 14; D gene: -; J gene: TRBJ2-7; CDR3 protein: CASSLSSTSYEQYF; CDR3 DNA: TGTGCCAGCAGCTTAAGTTCTACCTCCTACGAGCAGTACTTC
V gene: TRBV18; clone size: few; CDR3 length: 18; D gene: -; J gene: TRBJ1-2; CDR3 protein: CASSPSSKGSQANYGYTF; CDR3 DNA: TGTGCCAGCTCACCATCCTCAAAAGGGAGCCAAGCTAACTATGGCTACACCTTC
V gene: TRBV29-1; clone size: many; CDR3 length: 13; D gene: -; J gene: TRBJ2-7; CDR3 protein: CSVATVRGYEQYF; CDR3 DNA: TGCAGCGTTGCGACAGTTAGGGGCTACGAGCAGTACTTC
V gene: TRBV5-1; clone size: -; CDR3 length: 15; D gene: TRBD1; J gene: TRBJ1-6; CDR3 protein: CASSLVAGGDSPLHF; CDR3 DNA: TGCGCCAGCAGCTTGGTGGCAGGGGGGGATTCACCCCTCCACTTT
V gene: TRBV20-1; clone size: few; CDR3 length: 17; D gene: TRBD2; J gene: TRBJ2-1; CDR3 protein: CSATGLRSGGSYNEQFF; CDR3 DNA: TGCAGTGCTACAGGGTTGAGAAGCGGGGGCTCCTACAATGAGCAGTTCTTC